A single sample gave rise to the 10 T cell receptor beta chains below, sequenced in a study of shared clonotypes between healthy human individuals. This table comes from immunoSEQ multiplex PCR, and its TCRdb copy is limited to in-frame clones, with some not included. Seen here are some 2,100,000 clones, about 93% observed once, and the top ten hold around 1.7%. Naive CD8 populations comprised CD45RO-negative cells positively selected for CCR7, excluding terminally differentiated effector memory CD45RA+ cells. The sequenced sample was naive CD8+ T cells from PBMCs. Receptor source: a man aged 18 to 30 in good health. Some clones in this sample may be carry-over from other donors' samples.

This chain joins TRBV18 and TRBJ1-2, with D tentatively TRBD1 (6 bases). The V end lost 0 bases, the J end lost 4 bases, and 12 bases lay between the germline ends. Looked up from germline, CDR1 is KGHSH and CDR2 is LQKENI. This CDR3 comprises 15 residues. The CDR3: CASSPPRDMGYGYTF. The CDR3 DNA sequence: TGTGCCAGCTCACCACCACGGGACATGGGCTATGGCTACACCTTC.

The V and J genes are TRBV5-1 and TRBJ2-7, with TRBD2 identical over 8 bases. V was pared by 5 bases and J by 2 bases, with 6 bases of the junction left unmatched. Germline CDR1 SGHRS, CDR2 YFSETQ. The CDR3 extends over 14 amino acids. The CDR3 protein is CASSSSGSAYEQYF. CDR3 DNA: TGCGCCAGCAGTTCCAGCGGGAGCGCCTACGAGCAGTACTTC. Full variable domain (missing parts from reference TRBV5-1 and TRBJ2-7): KAGVTQTPRYLIKTRGQQVTLSCSPISGHRSVSWYQQTPGQGLQFLFEYFSETQRNKGNFPGRFSGRQFSNSRSEMNVSTLELGDSALYLCASSSSGSAYEQYFGPGTRLTVT.

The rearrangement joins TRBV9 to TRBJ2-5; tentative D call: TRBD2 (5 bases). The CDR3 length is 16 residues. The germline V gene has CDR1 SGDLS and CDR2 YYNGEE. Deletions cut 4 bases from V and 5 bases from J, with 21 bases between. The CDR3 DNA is TGTGCCAGCAGCCCCCGGGGTTTAGGCCCTCGGGAGACCCAGTACTTC. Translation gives CASSPRGLGPRETQYF. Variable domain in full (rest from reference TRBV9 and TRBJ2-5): DSGVTQTPKHLITATGQRVTLRCSPRSGDLSVYWYQQSLDQGLQFLIQYYNGEERAKGNILERFSAQQFPDLHSELNLSSLELGDSALYFCASSPRGLGPRETQYFGPGTRLLVL.

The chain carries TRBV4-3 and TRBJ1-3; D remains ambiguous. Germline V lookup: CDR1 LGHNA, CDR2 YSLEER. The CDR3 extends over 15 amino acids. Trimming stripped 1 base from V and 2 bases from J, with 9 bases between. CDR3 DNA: TGCGCCAGCAGCCAAGGGAGAGGTCCTGGAAACACCATATATTTT. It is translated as CASSQGRGPGNTIYF.

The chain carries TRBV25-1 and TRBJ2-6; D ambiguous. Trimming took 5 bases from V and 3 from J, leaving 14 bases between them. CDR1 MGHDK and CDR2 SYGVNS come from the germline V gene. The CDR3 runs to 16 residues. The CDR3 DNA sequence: TGTGCCAGCAGTCGAAGGCAGTTCTTTGGGGCCAACGTCCTGACTTTC. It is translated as CASSRRQFFGANVLTF.

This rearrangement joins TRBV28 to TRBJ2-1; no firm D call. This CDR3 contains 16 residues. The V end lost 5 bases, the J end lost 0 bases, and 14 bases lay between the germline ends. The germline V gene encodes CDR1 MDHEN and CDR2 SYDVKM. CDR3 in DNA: TGTGCCAGCAGTCCAGCCTGGGTCAGCTCCTACAATGAGCAGTTCTTC. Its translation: CASSPAWVSSYNEQFF.

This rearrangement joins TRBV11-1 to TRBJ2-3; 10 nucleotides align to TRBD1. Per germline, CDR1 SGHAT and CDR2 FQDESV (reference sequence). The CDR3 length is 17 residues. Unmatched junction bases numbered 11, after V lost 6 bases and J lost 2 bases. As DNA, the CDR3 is TGTGCCAGCAGGCTACCGGGACAGGGGCCTTTCACAGATACGCAGTATTTT. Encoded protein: CASRLPGQGPFTDTQYF.

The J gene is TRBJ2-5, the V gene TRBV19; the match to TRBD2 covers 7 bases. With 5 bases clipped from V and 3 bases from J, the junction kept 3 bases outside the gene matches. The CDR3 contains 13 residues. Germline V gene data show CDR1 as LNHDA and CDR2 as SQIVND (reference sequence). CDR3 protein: CASSWDYEETQYF. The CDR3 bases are TGTGCCAGTAGTTGGGACTACGAAGAGACCCAGTACTTC.

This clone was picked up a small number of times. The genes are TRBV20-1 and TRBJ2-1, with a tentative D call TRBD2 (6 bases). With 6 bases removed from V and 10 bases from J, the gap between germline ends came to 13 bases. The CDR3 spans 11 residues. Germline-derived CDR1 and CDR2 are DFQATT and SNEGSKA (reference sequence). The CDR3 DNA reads TGCAGTGCCGAGCTCGGGAGCGAGCAGTTCTTC. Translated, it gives CSAELGSEQFF.

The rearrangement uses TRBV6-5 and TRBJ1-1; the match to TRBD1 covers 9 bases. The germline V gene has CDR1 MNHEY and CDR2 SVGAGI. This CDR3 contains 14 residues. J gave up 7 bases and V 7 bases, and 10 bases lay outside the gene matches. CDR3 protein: CASKDSGTGIEAFF. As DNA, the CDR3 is TGTGCCAGCAAGGACTCCGGGACAGGGATTGAAGCTTTCTTT.